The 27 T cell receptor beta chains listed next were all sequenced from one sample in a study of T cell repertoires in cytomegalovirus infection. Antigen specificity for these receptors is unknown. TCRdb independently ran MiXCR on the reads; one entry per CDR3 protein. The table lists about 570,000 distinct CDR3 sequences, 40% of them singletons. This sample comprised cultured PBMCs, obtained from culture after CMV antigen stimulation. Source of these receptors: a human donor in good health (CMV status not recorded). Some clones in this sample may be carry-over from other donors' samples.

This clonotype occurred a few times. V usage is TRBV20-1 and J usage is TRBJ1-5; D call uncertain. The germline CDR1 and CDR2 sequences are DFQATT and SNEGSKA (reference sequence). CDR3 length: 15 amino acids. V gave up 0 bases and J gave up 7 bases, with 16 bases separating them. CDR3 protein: CSARDRRGGPQPQHF. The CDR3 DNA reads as TGCAGTGCTAGAGATCGGAGAGGCGGGCCCCAGCCCCAGCATTTT.

The CDR3 is CASTQDRGHLSYGYTF. CDR3 sequence (DNA): TGTGCCAGCACCCAAGACAGGGGCCACCTCTCCTATGGCTACACCTTC. V is TRBV18 and J is TRBJ1-2; 8 bases are a match to TRBD1. This CDR3 has 16 amino acids. With 8 bases clipped from V and 4 bases from J, the junction kept 15 bases outside the gene matches. CDR1 KGHSH and CDR2 LQKENI come from the germline V gene.

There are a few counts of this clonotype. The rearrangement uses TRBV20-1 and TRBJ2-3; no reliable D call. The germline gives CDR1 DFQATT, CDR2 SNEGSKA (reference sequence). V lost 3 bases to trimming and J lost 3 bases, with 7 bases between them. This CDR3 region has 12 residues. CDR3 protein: CSASVRTDTQYF. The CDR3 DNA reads TGCAGTGCTAGTGTCCGAACAGATACGCAGTATTTT.

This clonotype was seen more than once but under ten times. Written as DNA, the CDR3 is TGTGCCAGCAGCTTAGCCGGGGGCAGGAACAATGAGCAGTTCTTC. Encoded protein: CASSLAGGRNNEQFF. The chain carries TRBV11-2 and TRBJ2-1; D possibly uses TRBD1 or TRBD2 (6 bases each). The CDR3 is made up of 15 amino acids. In germline, CDR1 is SGHAT, CDR2 FQNNGV. V lost 1 base to trimming and J lost 5 bases, with 12 bases between them.

The CDR3: CASSLASGVNIQYF. CDR3 sequence (DNA): TGTGCCAGCAGCTTAGCTAGCGGGGTAAACATTCAGTACTTC. This chain links TRBV7-9 with TRBJ2-4; 8 bases line up with TRBD2. The ends lost 0 bases at V and 6 bases at J; junction bases unmatched: 1. CDR1 and CDR2 (germline): SEHNR, FQNEAQ (reference sequence). This CDR3 is 14 amino acids long.

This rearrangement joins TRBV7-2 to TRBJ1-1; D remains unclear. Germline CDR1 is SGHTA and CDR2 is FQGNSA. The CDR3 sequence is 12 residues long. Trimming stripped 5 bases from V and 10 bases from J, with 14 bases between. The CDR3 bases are TGTGCCAGCAGCCGAACCACAGTCGGAGCTTTCTTT. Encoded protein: CASSRTTVGAFF.

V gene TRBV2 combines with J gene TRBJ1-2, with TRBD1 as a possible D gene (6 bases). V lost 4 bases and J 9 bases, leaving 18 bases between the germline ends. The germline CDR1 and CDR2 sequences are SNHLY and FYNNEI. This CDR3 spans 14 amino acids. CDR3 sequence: CASSARGGALSYTF. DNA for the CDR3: TGTGCCAGCAGTGCCCGCGGGGGCGCGTTAAGCTACACCTTC.

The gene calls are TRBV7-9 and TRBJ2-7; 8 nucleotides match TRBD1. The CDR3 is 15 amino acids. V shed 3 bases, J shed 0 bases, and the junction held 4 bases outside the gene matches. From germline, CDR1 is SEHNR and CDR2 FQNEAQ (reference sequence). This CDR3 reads CASSFGTGRSYEQYF. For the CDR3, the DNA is TGTGCCAGCAGCTTCGGGACAGGCCGCTCCTACGAGCAGTACTTC. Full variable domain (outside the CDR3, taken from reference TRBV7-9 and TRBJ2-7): DTGVSQNPRHKITKRGQNVTFRCDPISEHNRLYWYRQTLGQGPEFLTYFQNEAQLEKSRLLSDRFSAERPKGSFSTLEIQRTEQGDSAMYLCASSFGTGRSYEQYFGPGTRLTVT.

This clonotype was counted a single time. The CDR3 protein is CSAIIRAGGRYEQYF. The CDR3 coding sequence is TGCAGTGCTATAATTCGGGCCGGAGGGCGCTACGAGCAGTACTTC. The rearrangement links TRBV20-1 to TRBJ2-7; D may be TRBD2 (6 bases). Germline V gene sequence: CDR1 DFQATT, CDR2 SNEGSKA (reference sequence). This CDR3 contains 15 residues. V shed 4 bases and J shed 3 bases, with 19 bases lying between them.

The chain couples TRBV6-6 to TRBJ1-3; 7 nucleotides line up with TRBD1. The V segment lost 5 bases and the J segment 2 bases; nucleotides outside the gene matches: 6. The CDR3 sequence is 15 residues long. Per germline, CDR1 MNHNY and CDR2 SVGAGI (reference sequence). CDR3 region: CASSPLRGTGNTIYF. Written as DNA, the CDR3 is TGTGCCAGCAGTCCACTCAGGGGGACTGGAAACACCATATATTTT.

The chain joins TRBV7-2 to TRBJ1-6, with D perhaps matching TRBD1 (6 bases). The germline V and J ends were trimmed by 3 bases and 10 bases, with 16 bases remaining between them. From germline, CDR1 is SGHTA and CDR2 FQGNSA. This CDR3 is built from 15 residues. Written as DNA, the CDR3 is TGTGCCAGCAGCTTGCAATTCTCAGGGGCCTCACCCCTCCACTTT. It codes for CASSLQFSGASPLHF.

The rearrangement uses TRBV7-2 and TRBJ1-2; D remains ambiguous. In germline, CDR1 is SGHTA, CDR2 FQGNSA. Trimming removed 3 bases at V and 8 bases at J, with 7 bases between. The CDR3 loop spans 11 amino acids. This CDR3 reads CASSFFDGYTF. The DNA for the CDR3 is TGTGCCAGCAGCTTCTTTGACGGCTACACCTTC. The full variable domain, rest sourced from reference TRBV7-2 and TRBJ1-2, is GAGVSQSPSNKVTEKGKDVELRCDPISGHTALYWYRQSLGQGLEFLIYFQGNSAPDKSGLPSDRFSAERTGGSVSTLTIQRTQQEDSAVYLCASSFFDGYTFGSGTRLTVV.

The CDR3 loop reads CASDRWGANVLTF. CDR3 DNA: TGTGCCAGCGACAGGTGGGGGGCCAACGTCCTGACTTTC. J is TRBJ2-6 and V is TRBV5-5; tentative D call: TRBD1 (6 bases). The CDR3 is 13 residues long. The germline V and J ends were trimmed by 7 bases and 4 bases, with 9 bases remaining between them. CDR1 SGHKS and CDR2 YYEKEE come from the germline V gene (reference sequence).

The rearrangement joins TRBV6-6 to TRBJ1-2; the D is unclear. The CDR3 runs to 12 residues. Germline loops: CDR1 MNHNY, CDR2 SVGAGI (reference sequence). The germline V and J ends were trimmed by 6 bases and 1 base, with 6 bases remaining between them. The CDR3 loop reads CASRGLNYGYTF. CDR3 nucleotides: TGTGCCAGCAGAGGGCTTAACTATGGCTACACCTTC.

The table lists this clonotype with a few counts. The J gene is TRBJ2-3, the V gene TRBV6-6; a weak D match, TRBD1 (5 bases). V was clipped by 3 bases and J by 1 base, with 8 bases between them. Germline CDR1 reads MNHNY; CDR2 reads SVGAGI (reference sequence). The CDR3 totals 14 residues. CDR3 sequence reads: CASSYDRRTDTQYF. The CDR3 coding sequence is TGTGCCAGCAGTTATGACAGACGCACAGATACGCAGTATTTT.

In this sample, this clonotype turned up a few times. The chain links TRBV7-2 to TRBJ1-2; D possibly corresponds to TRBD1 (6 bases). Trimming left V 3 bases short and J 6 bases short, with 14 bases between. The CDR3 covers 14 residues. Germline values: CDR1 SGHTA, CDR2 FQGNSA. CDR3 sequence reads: CASSFTGQRDGYTF. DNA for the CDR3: TGTGCCAGCAGCTTCACTGGACAGAGGGATGGCTACACCTTC.

The CDR3 DNA is TGTGCCAGTAGTATGGACATTAACAACTACAATGAGCAGTTCTTC. The encoded protein is CASSMDINNYNEQFF. This sequence joins TRBV19 and TRBJ2-1, with a tentative D call TRBD1 (5 bases). The CDR3 consists of 15 residues. V was clipped by 3 bases and J by 3 bases, with 12 bases between them. The germline CDR1 and CDR2 sequences are LNHDA and SQIVND (reference sequence).

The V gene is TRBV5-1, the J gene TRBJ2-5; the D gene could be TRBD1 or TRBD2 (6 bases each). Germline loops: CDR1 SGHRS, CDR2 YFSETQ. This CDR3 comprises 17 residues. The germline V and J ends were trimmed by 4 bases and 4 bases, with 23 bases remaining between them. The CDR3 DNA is TGCGCCAGCAGCCCCTCCGGGGGCAGGGCGTGGAGAGAGACCCAGTACTTC. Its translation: CASSPSGGRAWRETQYF.

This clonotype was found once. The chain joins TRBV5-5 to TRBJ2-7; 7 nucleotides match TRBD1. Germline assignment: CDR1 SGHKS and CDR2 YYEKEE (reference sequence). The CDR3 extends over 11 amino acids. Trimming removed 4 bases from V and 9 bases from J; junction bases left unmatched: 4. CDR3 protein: CASSINRGQYF. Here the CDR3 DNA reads TGTGCCAGCAGCATCAACAGGGGGCAGTACTTC.

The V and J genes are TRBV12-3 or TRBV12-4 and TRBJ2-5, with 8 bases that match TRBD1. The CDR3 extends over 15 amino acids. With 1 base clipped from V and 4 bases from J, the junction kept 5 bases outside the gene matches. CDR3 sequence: CASSLGTGLRETQYF. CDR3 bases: TGTGCCAGCAGTTTAGGGACAGGGCTACGAGAGACCCAGTACTTC.

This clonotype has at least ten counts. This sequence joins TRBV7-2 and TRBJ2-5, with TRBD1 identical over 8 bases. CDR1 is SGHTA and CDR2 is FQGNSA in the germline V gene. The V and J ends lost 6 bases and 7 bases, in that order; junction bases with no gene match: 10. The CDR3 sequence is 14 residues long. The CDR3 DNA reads TGTGCCAGCAGAGTCCAGGGGGCAAGTGGGACCCAGTACTTC. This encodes CASRVQGASGTQYF.

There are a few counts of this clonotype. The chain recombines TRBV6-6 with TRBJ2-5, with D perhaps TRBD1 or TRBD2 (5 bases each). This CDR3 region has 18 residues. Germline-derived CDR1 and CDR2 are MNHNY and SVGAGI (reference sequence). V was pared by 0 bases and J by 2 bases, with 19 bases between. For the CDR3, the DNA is TGTGCCAGCAGTTACTCGATACAGTCGGGACCAGCGCAAGAGACCCAGTACTTC. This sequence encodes CASSYSIQSGPAQETQYF.

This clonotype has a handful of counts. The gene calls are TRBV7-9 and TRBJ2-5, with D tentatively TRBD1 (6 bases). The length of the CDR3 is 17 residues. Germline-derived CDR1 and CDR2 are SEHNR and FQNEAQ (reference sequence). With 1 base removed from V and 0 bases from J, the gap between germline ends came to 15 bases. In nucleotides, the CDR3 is TGTGCCAGCAGCTTAGGTTATTCGAGGGACAACCAAGAGACCCAGTACTTC. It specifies CASSLGYSRDNQETQYF.

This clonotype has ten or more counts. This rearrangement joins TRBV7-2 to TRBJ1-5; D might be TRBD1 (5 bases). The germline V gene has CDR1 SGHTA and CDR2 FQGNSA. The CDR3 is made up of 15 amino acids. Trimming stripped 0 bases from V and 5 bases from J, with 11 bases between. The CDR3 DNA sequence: TGTGCCAGCAGCTTAGCGGGGACGGATGATCAGCCCCAGCATTTT. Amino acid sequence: CASSLAGTDDQPQHF.

Here the CDR3 DNA reads TGTGCCAGCGCTAAAAACGGGGTGGGGGAAGAGACCCAGTACTTC. This encodes CASAKNGVGEETQYF. The genes are TRBV19 and TRBJ2-5; tentatively, D is TRBD1 or TRBD2 (5 bases each). V lost 9 bases to trimming and J lost 3 bases, with 20 bases between them. CDR3 length equals 15 residues. Per germline, CDR1 LNHDA and CDR2 SQIVND (reference sequence). Full variable domain (missing parts from reference TRBV19 and TRBJ2-5): DGGITQSPKYLFRKEGQNVTLSCEQNLNHDAMYWYRQDPGQGLRLIYYSQIVNDFQKGDIAEGYSVSREKKESFPLTVTSAQKNPTAFYLCASAKNGVGEETQYFGPGTRLLVL.

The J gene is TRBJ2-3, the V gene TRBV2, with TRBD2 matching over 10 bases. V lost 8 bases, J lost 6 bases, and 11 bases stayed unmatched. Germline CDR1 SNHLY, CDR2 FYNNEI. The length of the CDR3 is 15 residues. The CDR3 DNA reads TGTGCCAGCCATAGACTAGCGGGTGGCGCGGATACGCAGTATTTT. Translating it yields CASHRLAGGADTQYF.

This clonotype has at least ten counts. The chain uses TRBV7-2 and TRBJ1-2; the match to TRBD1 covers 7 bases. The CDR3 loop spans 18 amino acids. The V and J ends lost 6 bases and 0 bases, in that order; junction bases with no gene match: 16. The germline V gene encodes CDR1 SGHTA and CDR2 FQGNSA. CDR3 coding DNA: TGTGCCAGCAGTCCAGACAGGGTTGTTTTTATTCCTAACTATGGCTACACCTTC. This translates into CASSPDRVVFIPNYGYTF.